What follows are 31 T cell receptor beta chains derived from one specimen sequenced in a study of Graves' ophthalmopathy and Graves' hyperthyroidism. Amplification of TCR beta CDR3 regions used RNA transcripts. HTBI primers primed a first-round RT-PCR, and a second-round multiplex PCR followed. TCRdb reprocessed the multiplex PCR reads via MiXCR and lists one record per CDR3 protein. The sample contains about 1.2 million distinct CDR3 sequences, roughly two fifths of which appear only once. The sample consisted of peripheral blood or thyroid tissue (not recorded which). These receptors originate from an adult man with Graves' hyperthyroidism.

The genes are TRBV27 and TRBJ2-7; the match to TRBD1 covers 8 bases. Germline CDR1 is MNHEY and CDR2 is SMNVEV (reference sequence). The CDR3 consists of 15 residues. Trimming at V came to 6 bases and at J to 2 bases, leaving 9 bases not matched to a gene. This chain's CDR3 is CASSPGQGLTYEQYF. The CDR3 nucleotides are TGTGCCAGCAGCCCCGGACAGGGCCTCACCTACGAGCAGTACTTC.

This clonotype was seen more than once but under ten times. V is TRBV25-1 and J is TRBJ1-6; D not resolved. V lost 2 bases to trimming and J lost 6 bases, with 8 bases between them. This CDR3 has 14 amino acids. Germline CDR1 and CDR2: MGHDK and SYGVNS. CDR3 residues: CASSEGTGNSPLHF. The CDR3 bases are TGTGCCAGCAGTGAAGGAACGGGTAATTCACCCCTCCACTTT.

The chain couples TRBV10-3 to TRBJ2-7, with D uncertain. The CDR3 runs to 11 residues. Trimming cost V 11 bases and J 4 bases, with 12 bases left between them. Germline-derived CDR1 and CDR2 are ENHRY and SYGVKD. The CDR3 sequence is CASRADYEQYF. The CDR3 DNA reads TGTGCCTCAAGGGCTGATTACGAGCAGTACTTC.

The chain recombines TRBV7-2 with TRBJ1-2; TRBD1 might be the D (5 bases). Germline CDR1 SGHTA, CDR2 FQGNSA. This CDR3 contains 16 residues. Trimming took off 5 bases at V and 2 bases at J, with 18 bases between the two ends. Here the CDR3 reads CASSAIATGVNYGYTF. CDR3 nucleotide sequence: TGTGCCAGCAGCGCGATAGCAACAGGCGTAAACTATGGCTACACCTTC.

This clonotype was observed many times. V gene TRBV5-1 combines with J gene TRBJ2-7; D unresolved. Germline CDR1 reads SGHRS; CDR2 reads YFSETQ. CDR3 length: 12 amino acids. V was shortened by 2 bases and J by 6 bases, with 9 bases between the two germline ends. The chain's CDR3 is CASSFGWGEQYF. CDR3 DNA sequence: TGCGCCAGCAGCTTCGGCTGGGGCGAGCAGTACTTC.

This clonotype was found many times. This sequence joins TRBV15 and TRBJ1-6; D ambiguous. Germline V gives CDR1 LNHNV, CDR2 YYDKDF (reference sequence). V was trimmed by 3 bases and J by 8 bases, leaving 17 bases between them. The CDR3 covers 16 residues. This CDR3 reads CATSRRTQTPDSPLHF. The CDR3 DNA is TGTGCCACCAGCAGGCGAACACAGACTCCGGATTCACCCCTCCACTTT.

The chain links TRBV9 to TRBJ2-5; 7 bases align to TRBD1. This CDR3 region has 14 residues. Germline V gives CDR1 SGDLS, CDR2 YYNGEE. With V trimmed by 4 bases and J by 4 bases, 7 bases remained unmatched. CDR3 sequence reads: CASSPTGETETQYF. The CDR3, as DNA: TGTGCCAGCAGCCCAACAGGGGAAACAGAGACCCAGTACTTC.

A word on this clonotype: A junction end diverges from the germline sequence, so it may reflect a read error. The chain has TRBV18 and TRBJ2-3; no firm D call. Germline CDR1 reads KGHSH; CDR2 reads LQKENI. The CDR3 runs to 13 residues. CDR3 sequence reads: CSSSPSSTDTQYF. Here the CDR3 DNA reads TGTTCCAGCTCACCAAGCAGCACAGATACGCAGTATTTT.

This clonotype occurred many times. This chain joins TRBV2 and TRBJ2-2; a possible D gene is TRBD2 (5 bases). V was cut by 7 bases and J by 5 bases, with 11 bases left in between. This CDR3 has 13 amino acids. The germline V gene encodes CDR1 SNHLY and CDR2 FYNNEI. The DNA of the CDR3 is TGTGCCAGCACCTGGGGAGCGACCGGGGAGCTGTTTTTT. Translation: CASTWGATGELFF.

For this clonotype: A read error may be the cause here, since a much bigger clone is one base away. This rearrangement joins TRBV9 to TRBJ1-5; D is ambiguous. With 0 bases removed from V and 3 bases from J, the gap between germline ends came to 10 bases. The CDR3 consists of 15 residues. Germline V lookup: CDR1 SGDLS, CDR2 YYNGEE. The CDR3 loop is CASSVEAMDNQPQHF. The CDR3 bases are TGTGCCAGCAGCGTAGAGGCCATGGACAATCAGCCCCAGCATTTT.

This clonotype showed up many times. Written as DNA, the CDR3 is TGTGCCAGCAGCGTAGAGGGGGTTCAAGAGACCCAGTACTTC. Translation gives CASSVEGVQETQYF. The genes are TRBV9 and TRBJ2-5; weak D call: TRBD1 (6 bases). Trimming removed 0 bases from V and 2 bases from J, with 8 bases in between. The CDR3 contains 14 residues. CDR1 SGDLS and CDR2 YYNGEE come from the germline V gene. The variable domain in full, completed from reference TRBV9 and TRBJ2-5, reads DSGVTQTPKHLITATGQRVTLRCSPRSGDLSVYWYQQSLDQGLQFLIQYYNGEERAKGNILERFSAQQFPDLHSELNLSSLELGDSALYFCASSVEGVQETQYFGPGTRLLVL.

The CDR3 coding sequence is TGTGCCACCAGTGATCCGGGACAGGGATTTTCGGGCTACACCTTC. Translating it yields CATSDPGQGFSGYTF. This rearrangement joins TRBV24-1 to TRBJ1-2; 9 nucleotides match TRBD1. V shed 3 bases and J 8 bases; nucleotides not matched to a gene: 9. Germline assignment: CDR1 KGHDR and CDR2 SFDVKD. This CDR3 has 15 residues.

The table lists this clonotype with a few counts. This chain uses TRBV19 with TRBJ2-5; 10 nucleotides match TRBD1. J lost 7 bases, V lost 7 bases, and 9 bases had no gene match. The CDR3 length is 14 residues. CDR1 is LNHDA, CDR2 SQIVND, per germline (reference sequence). The CDR3 loop reads CASNDRGPQGTQYF. For the CDR3, the DNA is TGTGCCAGTAACGACAGGGGGCCCCAGGGGACCCAGTACTTC.

This clonotype was observed at least ten times. V is TRBV12-3 or TRBV12-4 and J is TRBJ1-2, with 9 bases aligning to TRBD1. CDR3 length: 12 amino acids. With 7 bases clipped from V and 7 bases from J, the junction kept 4 bases outside the gene matches. CDR3 protein: CASTVQGAGYTF. CDR3 coding DNA: TGTGCCAGCACCGTACAGGGGGCTGGCTACACCTTC.

This clonotype was detected a few times. This chain uses TRBV5-6 with TRBJ1-5; TRBD1 agrees at 7 bases. The germline gives CDR1 SGHDT, CDR2 YYEEEE. Unmatched junction bases numbered 7, after V lost 4 bases and J lost 6 bases. This CDR3 region has 14 residues. CDR3 region: CASSVATGSQPQHF. The CDR3 DNA reads as TGTGCCAGCAGCGTAGCGACAGGGTCTCAGCCCCAGCATTTT. Combining the CDR3 with reference TRBV5-6 and TRBJ1-5 gives the whole variable domain DAGVTQSPTHLIKTRGQQVTLRCSPKSGHDTVSWYQQALGQGPQFIFQYYEEEERQRGNFPDRFSGHQFPNYSSELNVNALLLGDSALYLCASSVATGSQPQHFGDGTRLSIL.

The rearrangement joins TRBV7-8 to TRBJ2-7; tentatively, D is TRBD1 or TRBD2 (7 bases each). Trimming removed 4 bases at V and 2 bases at J, with 18 bases between. CDR3 length: 16 amino acids. In germline, CDR1 is SGHVS, CDR2 FQNEAQ. In DNA form, the CDR3 reads TGTGCCAGCAGCTCCCTGGGAGGGGGCAGCACCTACGAGCAGTACTTC. Protein product: CASSSLGGGSTYEQYF.

This clonotype was observed many times. The chain uses TRBV5-6 and TRBJ1-1; possible D gene TRBD1, 5 bases. V lost 2 bases and J 5 bases, leaving 7 bases between the germline ends. CDR3 length: 12 amino acids. Looked up from germline, CDR1 is SGHDT and CDR2 is YYEEEE. CDR3 in amino acids: CASSFWGTEAFF. Written as DNA, the CDR3 is TGTGCCAGCAGCTTTTGGGGGACTGAAGCTTTCTTT.

This clonotype was counted a single time. An end of the junction does not agree with germline; a read error may underlie this. This chain joins TRBV9 and TRBJ1-4; D gene ambiguous. The CDR3 spans 15 residues. CDR1 SGDLS and CDR2 YYNGEE come from the germline V gene. The DNA for the CDR3 is TGTGCCAGTAGCGTAGCTACCAGGCTCGATGAAGAACTGTTTTTT. Translation: CASSVATRLDEELFF.

This clonotype was counted at least ten times. The gene calls are TRBV10-3 and TRBJ1-6; TRBD1 aligns across 7 bases. V shed 1 base, J shed 6 bases, and the junction held 6 bases outside the gene matches. There are 16 residues in the CDR3. Germline-derived CDR1 and CDR2 are ENHRY and SYGVKD. The CDR3 loop reads CAISELTGARNSPLHF. CDR3 DNA sequence: TGTGCCATCAGTGAGTTAACAGGGGCGCGTAATTCACCCCTCCACTTT.

This clonotype showed up many times. V is TRBV7-6 and J is TRBJ1-4; the match to TRBD1 covers 8 bases. With 3 bases clipped from V and 7 bases from J, the junction kept 10 bases outside the gene matches. CDR3 length equals 16 residues. Per the germline V gene, CDR1 is SGHVS and CDR2 is FNYEAQ. CDR3 sequence (DNA): TGTGCCAGCAGCTTGGGACAGGCCCTAAGTCTTGAAAAACTGTTTTTT. Its translation: CASSLGQALSLEKLFF.

This clonotype was counted ten times or more. The rearrangement uses TRBV2 and TRBJ2-7; D remains unclear. The length of the CDR3 is 14 residues. The germline V gene encodes CDR1 SNHLY and CDR2 FYNNEI. Trimming stripped 7 bases from V and 0 bases from J, with 13 bases between. The CDR3 sequence is CASKTRQSSYEQYF. The CDR3 bases are TGTGCCAGCAAAACGAGGCAGAGCTCCTACGAGCAGTACTTC.

Only one count was recorded for this clonotype. The chain joins TRBV19 to TRBJ1-6; maybe TRBD1 (5 bases). The ends were cut back, 4 bases at V and 9 bases at J, with 13 bases in the middle. The germline CDR1 and CDR2 sequences are LNHDA and SQIVND (reference sequence). The CDR3 length is 14 residues. CDR3 DNA sequence: TGTGCCAGTAGTAATGAGGCGGGACCTTCACCCCTCCACTTT. Its protein product is CASSNEAGPSPLHF.

This clonotype has a count of ten or more. V usage is TRBV15 and J usage is TRBJ1-3; the D is unclear. The CDR3 is 17 amino acids. Trimming took off 8 bases at V and 0 bases at J, with 20 bases between the two ends. Germline CDR1 LNHNV, CDR2 YYDKDF (reference sequence). This CDR3 is CATARYSALSSGNTIYF. Written as DNA, the CDR3 is TGTGCCACCGCCCGCTACAGTGCCCTCTCCTCTGGAAACACCATATATTTT.

The chain has TRBV20-1 and TRBJ2-7; 9 positions agree with TRBD1. This CDR3 is 14 amino acids long. From germline, CDR1 is DFQATT and CDR2 SNEGSKA (reference sequence). V dropped 5 bases and J dropped 3; count of bases not matched to a gene: 8. The CDR3 spells CSAQPPGQGYEQYF. CDR3 in DNA: TGCAGTGCTCAACCCCCGGGACAGGGCTACGAGCAGTACTTC.

This clonotype was detected many times. The gene calls are TRBV7-8 and TRBJ1-2; TRBD1 matches at 7 bases. In germline, CDR1 is SGHVS, CDR2 FQNEAQ. Trimming took 4 bases from V and 4 from J; bases not matched to a gene: 9. CDR3 size: 15 residues. The CDR3 loop reads CASSSNKGQSYGYTF. The CDR3 bases are TGTGCCAGCAGCTCCAATAAGGGACAGAGCTATGGCTACACCTTC.

There are a few counts of this clonotype. The chain uses TRBV7-9 and TRBJ2-5, with a weak D call TRBD2 (6 bases). This CDR3 has 13 residues. The V end lost 5 bases, the J end lost 4 bases, and 11 bases lay between the germline ends. Per germline, CDR1 SEHNR and CDR2 FQNEAQ (reference sequence). The CDR3: CASSKEGGETQYF. The CDR3 nucleotides read TGTGCCAGCAGCAAGGAGGGTGGAGAGACCCAGTACTTC. The full variable domain, in which reference TRBV7-9 and TRBJ2-5 provide the parts outside the CDR3, is DTGVSQNPRHKITKRGQNVTFRCDPISEHNRLYWYRQTLGQGPEFLTYFQNEAQLEKSRLLSDRFSAERPKGSFSTLEIQRTEQGDSAMYLCASSKEGGETQYFGPGTRLLVL.

In its sample, this clonotype was seen many times. V is TRBV4-2 and J is TRBJ1-5; D is undetermined. Germline CDR1 reads LGHNA; CDR2 reads YNFKEQ. With 0 bases removed from V and 3 bases from J, the gap between germline ends came to 9 bases. The CDR3 is 15 residues long. The CDR3 nucleotides are TGTGCCAGCAGCCAAGATGGAACGGCCAATCAGCCCCAGCATTTT. Its translation: CASSQDGTANQPQHF.

This clonotype was detected ten times or more. V is TRBV4-3 and J is TRBJ1-5; D is ambiguous. Per germline, CDR1 LGHNA and CDR2 YSLEER. Trimming removed 0 bases from V and 3 bases from J, with 6 bases in between. The CDR3 contains 14 residues. The CDR3 is CASSQDQYNQPQHF. The DNA for the CDR3 is TGCGCCAGCAGCCAAGACCAGTACAATCAGCCCCAGCATTTT.

This sequence joins TRBV10-3 and TRBJ1-2; 8 nucleotides line up with TRBD1. The CDR3 runs to 13 residues. Germline values: CDR1 ENHRY, CDR2 SYGVKD. The J segment lost 4 bases and the V segment lost 6 bases, leaving 4 bases of the junction unmatched. The CDR3 loop is CAIRGGQGYGYTF. The CDR3 DNA is TGTGCCATCAGGGGCGGACAGGGCTATGGCTACACCTTC.

In this sample, this clonotype turned up many times. This sequence joins TRBV10-3 and TRBJ2-2; 8 bases map to TRBD2. The ends lost 5 bases at V and 7 bases at J; junction bases unmatched: 6. The CDR3 runs to 14 residues. Germline CDR1 ENHRY, CDR2 SYGVKD. The DNA of the CDR3 is TGTGCCATCAGTCAAAGCGGGGGAATCGGGGAGCTGTTTTTT. This gives the protein CAISQSGGIGELFF.

This clonotype came up many times. The V and J genes are TRBV7-9 and TRBJ1-2; 9 bases are shared with TRBD1. Germline-derived CDR1 and CDR2 are SEHNR and FQNEAQ (reference sequence). V trimming: 4 bases; J trimming: 7 bases; junction bases outside the gene matches: 13. CDR3 length equals 16 residues. The CDR3, as DNA: TGTGCCAGCAGCTACCTGACCGGGACAGGGAAGTCTGGCTACACCTTC. Residues: CASSYLTGTGKSGYTF.